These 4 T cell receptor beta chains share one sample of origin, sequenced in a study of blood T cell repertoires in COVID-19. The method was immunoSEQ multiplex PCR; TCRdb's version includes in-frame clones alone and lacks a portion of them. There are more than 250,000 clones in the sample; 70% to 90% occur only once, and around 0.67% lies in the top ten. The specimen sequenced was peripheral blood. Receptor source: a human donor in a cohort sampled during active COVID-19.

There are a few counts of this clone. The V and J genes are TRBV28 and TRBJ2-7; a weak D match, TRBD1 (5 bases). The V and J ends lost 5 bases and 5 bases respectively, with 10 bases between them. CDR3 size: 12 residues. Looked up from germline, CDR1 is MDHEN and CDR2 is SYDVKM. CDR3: CASSDSVHEQYF. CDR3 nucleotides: TGTGCCAGCAGTGACAGTGTCCACGAGCAGTACTTC.

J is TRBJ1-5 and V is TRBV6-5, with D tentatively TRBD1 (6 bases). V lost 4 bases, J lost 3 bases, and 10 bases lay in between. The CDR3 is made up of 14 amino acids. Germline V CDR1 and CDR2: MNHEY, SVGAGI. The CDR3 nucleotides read TGTGCCAGCAGTTCCGGACAGCTCAATCAGCCCCAGCATTTT. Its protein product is CASSSGQLNQPQHF.

The CDR3 region has the DNA TGCAGCGTTAGGGAAGGGAGCTATGGCTACACCTTC. Translated: CSVREGSYGYTF. The chain links TRBV29-1 to TRBJ1-2; D is uncertain. The V end lost 5 bases, the J end lost 4 bases, and 11 bases lay between the germline ends. The CDR3 is made up of 12 amino acids. The V gene's germline CDR1 is SQVTM and CDR2 ANQGSEA.

Here the CDR3 reads CASSFRTVSPLHF. CDR3 sequence (DNA): TGTGCCAGCAGTTTCAGGACAGTATCACCCCTCCACTTT. V gene TRBV28 combines with J gene TRBJ1-6; D might be TRBD1 (6 bases). V was pared by 3 bases and J by 10 bases, with 10 bases between. The length of the CDR3 is 13 residues. Germline assignment: CDR1 MDHEN and CDR2 SYDVKM.